This T cell receptor (beta chain) was captured by sequencing in a study of tumor-infiltrating lymphocytes in primary liver carcinoma. Germline loops: CDR1 SGHNT, CDR2 YENEEA. This CDR3 has 17 residues. This clonotype was observed a handful of times. One end of the junction does not line up with germline, which may come from a read error. TCR beta cDNA was prepared out of around 460 ng total RNA by means of a constant-region primer. Amplification in three nested multiplex PCR rounds with slightly modified ARM-PCR gave rise to TCR beta libraries. A C-beta reverse primer was combined with TRBV1-TRBV30 forward primers in the first two PCR rounds, and each round had approximately 9 cycles. TCRdb itself ran the multiplex PCR reads through MiXCR, one entry per CDR3 protein. Of some 100,000 distinct CDR3 sequences listed, around 73% are singletons. Co-extraction yielded RNA and DNA from around 20-30 mg of unsorted bulk tissue.

The genes are TRBV11-3 and TRBJ2-2; 9 bases are shared with TRBD2. Sequencing was carried out using liver tumor tissue from sampling region 2. The subset: tumor region T2, inferior pole. The receptor comes from a woman aged 55-70 years with primary liver carcinoma and hepatitis B virus infection. CDR3 region: CTSSLGSLAGNTVELFF. The CDR3 coding sequence is TGTACCAGCAGCTTAGGCAGTCTAGCGGGAAACACCGTGGAGCTGTTTTTT.